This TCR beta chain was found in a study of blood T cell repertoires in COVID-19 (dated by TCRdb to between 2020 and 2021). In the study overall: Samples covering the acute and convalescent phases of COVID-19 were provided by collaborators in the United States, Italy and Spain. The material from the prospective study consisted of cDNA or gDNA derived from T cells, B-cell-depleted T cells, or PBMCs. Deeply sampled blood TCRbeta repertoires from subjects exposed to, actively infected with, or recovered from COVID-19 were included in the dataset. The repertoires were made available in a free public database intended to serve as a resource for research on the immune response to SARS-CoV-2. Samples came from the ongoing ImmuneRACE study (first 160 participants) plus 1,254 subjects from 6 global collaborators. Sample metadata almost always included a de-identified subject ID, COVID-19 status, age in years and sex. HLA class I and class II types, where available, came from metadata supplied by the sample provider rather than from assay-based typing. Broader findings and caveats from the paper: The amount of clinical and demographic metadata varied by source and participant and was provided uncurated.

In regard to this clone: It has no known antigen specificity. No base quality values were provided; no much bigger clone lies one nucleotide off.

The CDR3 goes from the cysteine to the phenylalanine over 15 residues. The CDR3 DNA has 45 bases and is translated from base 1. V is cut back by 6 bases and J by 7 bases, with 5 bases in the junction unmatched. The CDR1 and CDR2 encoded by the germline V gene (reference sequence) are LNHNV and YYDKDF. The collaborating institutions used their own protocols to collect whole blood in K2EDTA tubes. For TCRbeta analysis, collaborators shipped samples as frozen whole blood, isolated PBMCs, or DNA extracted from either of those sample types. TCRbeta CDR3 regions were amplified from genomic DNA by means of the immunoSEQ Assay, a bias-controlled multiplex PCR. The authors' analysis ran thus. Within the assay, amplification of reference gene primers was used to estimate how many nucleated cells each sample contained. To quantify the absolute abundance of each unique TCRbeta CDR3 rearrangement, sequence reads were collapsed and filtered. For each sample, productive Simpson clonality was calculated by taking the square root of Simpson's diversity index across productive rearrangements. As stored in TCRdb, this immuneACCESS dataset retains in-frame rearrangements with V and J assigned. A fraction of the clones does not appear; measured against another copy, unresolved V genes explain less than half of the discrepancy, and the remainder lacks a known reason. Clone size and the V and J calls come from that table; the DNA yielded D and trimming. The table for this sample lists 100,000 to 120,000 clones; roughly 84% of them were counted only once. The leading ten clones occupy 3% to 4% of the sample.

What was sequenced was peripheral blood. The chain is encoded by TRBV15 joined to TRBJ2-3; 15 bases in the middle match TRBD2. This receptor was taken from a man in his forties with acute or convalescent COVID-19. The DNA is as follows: TGTGCCACCAGAGGACTAGCGGGGGGGCAGTATACGCAGTATTTT. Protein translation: CATRGLAGGQYTQYF.